These 18 T cell receptor beta chains were sequenced from one sample in a study of cytomegalovirus exposure and HLA in healthy donors. Data came from immunoSEQ multiplex PCR; TCRdb stores just in-frame clones and leaves some out. The table lists 150,000 to 250,000 clones, around 80% of them singletons. Sequencing was done on a sample of PBMCs. These receptor sequences come from a woman in her twenties or thirties in good health and CMV-seropositive.

This clone was counted a single time. The rearrangement links TRBV29-1 to TRBJ2-4; TRBD2 matches 10 bases. Trimming at V came to 4 bases and at J to 9 bases, leaving 9 bases not matched to a gene. The germline gives CDR1 SQVTM, CDR2 ANQGSEA. The CDR3 extends over 14 amino acids. The CDR3 sequence is CSVVASGSWSIQYF. The CDR3 DNA follows: TGCAGCGTTGTAGCTAGCGGGAGTTGGAGCATTCAGTACTTC.

The chain joins TRBV2 to TRBJ2-1; 7 bases align to TRBD2. V shed 7 bases, J shed 3 bases, and the junction held 15 bases outside the gene matches. This CDR3 spans 17 amino acids. Germline V gene lookup returns CDR1 SNHLY and CDR2 FYNNEI. CDR3 loop: CASKLSVGAGLYNEQFF. The CDR3 DNA reads as TGTGCCAGCAAACTATCCGTGGGAGCGGGGCTCTACAATGAGCAGTTCTTC.

V is TRBV6-5 and J is TRBJ1-1, with D hard to call. The CDR3 covers 13 residues. Looked up from germline, CDR1 is MNHEY and CDR2 is SVGAGI. The V and J ends lost 2 bases and 1 base respectively, with 5 bases between them. The CDR3, as DNA: TGTGCCAGCAGTTACCCTCCGAACACTGAAGCTTTCTTT. Translation: CASSYPPNTEAFF.

The chain uses TRBV2 and TRBJ2-3; the match to TRBD2 covers 7 bases. The junction had 5 bases not matched to a gene; V was cut back by 9 bases and J by 2 bases. This CDR3 is 13 amino acids long. Germline CDR1 SNHLY, CDR2 FYNNEI. The CDR3 loop reads CASTSVVTDTQYF. The CDR3 bases are TGTGCCAGTACTAGCGTAGTCACAGATACGCAGTATTTT.

The chain couples TRBV10-3 to TRBJ2-7, with D unresolved. The V gene lost 5 bases and the J gene lost 6 bases, with 14 bases spanning the gap. In germline, CDR1 is ENHRY, CDR2 SYGVKD. The CDR3 sequence is 13 residues long. Here the CDR3 DNA reads TGTGCCATCAGTTTGACTCCTCCCTCCGAGCAGTACTTC. Protein sequence: CAISLTPPSEQYF.

This chain joins TRBV7-2 and TRBJ2-7, with TRBD1 matching 9 bases. Germline CDR1 reads SGHTA; CDR2 reads FQGNSA. The CDR3 loop spans 15 amino acids. V lost 3 bases, J lost 5 bases, and 8 bases stayed unmatched. The CDR3 region is CASSFRDRESDEQYF. The CDR3 DNA is TGTGCCAGCAGCTTTCGGGACAGGGAGAGTGACGAGCAGTACTTC. The full variable domain, in which reference TRBV7-2 and TRBJ2-7 provide the parts outside the CDR3, is GAGVSQSPSNKVTEKGKDVELRCDPISGHTALYWYRQSLGQGLEFLIYFQGNSAPDKSGLPSDRFSAERTGGSVSTLTIQRTQQEDSAVYLCASSFRDRESDEQYFGPGTRLTVT.

The chain uses TRBV4-2 and TRBJ2-7, with a weak D call TRBD1 (5 bases). CDR3 size: 14 residues. The V and J ends lost 2 bases and 4 bases respectively, with 12 bases between them. The germline gives CDR1 LGHNA, CDR2 YNFKEQ. The DNA of the CDR3 is TGTGCCAGCAGCCAAACGACTGACAGATACGAGCAGTACTTC. Residues: CASSQTTDRYEQYF.

This chain joins TRBV19 and TRBJ1-2; 7 nucleotides line up with TRBD1. V lost 8 bases, J lost 7 bases, and 13 bases stayed unmatched. The CDR3 sequence is 14 residues long. Germline V gene data show CDR1 as LNHDA and CDR2 as SQIVND (reference sequence). The CDR3 sequence: CASWGQGVPRGYTF. In DNA, the CDR3 is TGTGCCAGTTGGGGGCAGGGGGTCCCGCGTGGCTACACCTTC.

The chain recombines TRBV12-5 with TRBJ1-2; D is unclear. Germline values: CDR1 LGHNT, CDR2 FRNRAP. This CDR3 contains 14 residues. Trimming took off 10 bases at V and 1 base at J, with 16 bases between the two ends. The CDR3 loop is CATTPPVNNYGYTF. CDR3 nucleotides: TGTGCTACCACTCCTCCGGTAAATAACTATGGCTACACCTTC.

CDR3 bases: TGTGCCAGCAGCGGAGACAGGGGGCACACTGAAGCTTTCTTT. This sequence encodes CASSGDRGHTEAFF. The rearrangement links TRBV5-4 to TRBJ1-1; TRBD1 aligns across 10 bases. J was trimmed by 3 bases and V by 4 bases; bases with no gene match: 3. The germline V gene has CDR1 SGHNT and CDR2 YYREEE (reference sequence). This CDR3 is built from 14 residues.

The rearrangement joins TRBV6-1 to TRBJ2-1; 7 bases line up with TRBD2. From germline, CDR1 is MNHNS and CDR2 SASEGT. The CDR3 runs to 15 residues. The trim removed 6 bases at V and 4 bases at J, leaving 9 bases unmatched. In DNA, the CDR3 is TGTGCCAGCAGCGCCGGACTAGACGTTTACAATGAGCAGTTCTTC. Protein: CASSAGLDVYNEQFF.

This clone was detected only once. The V call is TRBV5-6, the J call TRBJ2-7, with D perhaps TRBD2 (6 bases). Trimming stripped 1 base from V and 3 bases from J, with 11 bases between. CDR1 is SGHDT and CDR2 is YYEEEE in the germline V gene. This CDR3 has 14 amino acids. This CDR3 is CASSLMGGSYEQYF. CDR3 nucleotides: TGTGCCAGCAGCTTGATGGGGGGAAGCTACGAGCAGTACTTC.

The CDR3 here is CASGLAGSTGELFF. The DNA of the CDR3 is TGTGCCAGCGGACTAGCGGGATCCACCGGGGAGCTGTTTTTT. The chain uses TRBV6-1 and TRBJ2-2, with 12 positions matching TRBD2. The CDR3 covers 14 residues. Trimming removed 8 bases from V and 4 bases from J; junction bases left unmatched: 2. From germline, CDR1 is MNHNS and CDR2 SASEGT.

This clone was counted between two and nine times. This chain links TRBV2 with TRBJ1-4, with TRBD1 as a possible D gene (5 bases). The CDR3 consists of 14 residues. The ends were cut back, 2 bases at V and 6 bases at J, with 10 bases in the middle. Germline CDR1 is SNHLY and CDR2 is FYNNEI. The CDR3 is CASSELMTDEKLFF. DNA for the CDR3: TGTGCCAGCAGTGAACTGATGACAGATGAAAAACTGTTTTTT.

This clone appeared a single time. The V gene is TRBV28, the J gene TRBJ2-7; D is unclear. Trimming cost V 5 bases and J 6 bases, with 11 bases left between them. The CDR3 covers 12 residues. The germline V gene has CDR1 MDHEN and CDR2 SYDVKM. In nucleotides, the CDR3 is TGTGCCAGCAGTCCACCGAGAAGCGAGCAGTACTTC. Its translation: CASSPPRSEQYF.

The V gene is TRBV6-5, the J gene TRBJ1-2; D is uncertain. This CDR3 spans 14 amino acids. CDR1 is MNHEY and CDR2 is SVGAGI in the germline V gene. V was cut by 0 bases and J by 4 bases, with 9 bases left in between. The CDR3 loop is CASSYSAGPYGYTF. CDR3 bases: TGTGCCAGCAGTTACTCCGCAGGCCCCTATGGCTACACCTTC.

The chain is built from TRBV29-1 and TRBJ1-4, with a weak D call TRBD1 (5 bases). Trimming cost V 6 bases and J 3 bases, with 17 bases left between them. The germline V gene encodes CDR1 SQVTM and CDR2 ANQGSEA. The CDR3 runs to 15 residues. CDR3 nucleotide sequence: TGCAGCGTCCGTACCCGGCCAGGGCCTAATGAAAAACTGTTTTTT. Translating gives CSVRTRPGPNEKLFF.

The gene calls are TRBV18 and TRBJ1-2, with D possibly TRBD1 on 5 matching bases. The CDR3 sequence is 12 residues long. Trimming took 2 bases from V and 6 from J, leaving 7 bases between them. Germline V gene data show CDR1 as KGHSH and CDR2 as LQKENI. The CDR3 DNA is TGTGCCAGCTCACCAATAGGGGATGGCTACACCTTC. Encoded protein: CASSPIGDGYTF.